This T cell receptor (beta chain) is from a study of graft-versus-host responses after intestinal transplantation. Points from the study as a whole: GvH clones were identified in recipient marrow, with some first appearing in ileum or blood. The presence of high graft-versus-host to host-versus-graft clonal ratios in allografts characterized patients with graft-donor T cell macrochimerism.

Measured with immunoSEQ multiplex PCR; TCRdb has only the in-frame clones, and not every one. This table holds more than 100,000 clones, 80% to 95% found once. The V gene's germline CDR1 is SGHRS and CDR2 YFSETQ. CDR3 length: 13 residues. V was cut by 3 bases and J by 3 bases, with 9 bases left in between. Note on this clone: Its antigen is not identified.

The clonotype comes from a human donor who received an intestinal transplant. The sequenced sample was unstimulated CD4+ T cells sorted from spleen or lymph node cells, obtained before intestinal transplant. The chain employs TRBV5-1 and TRBJ2-5; the D is unclear. The CDR3, as DNA: TGCGCCAGCAGCTCGGCCATCGAAGAGACCCAGTACTTC. This encodes CASSSAIEETQYF.